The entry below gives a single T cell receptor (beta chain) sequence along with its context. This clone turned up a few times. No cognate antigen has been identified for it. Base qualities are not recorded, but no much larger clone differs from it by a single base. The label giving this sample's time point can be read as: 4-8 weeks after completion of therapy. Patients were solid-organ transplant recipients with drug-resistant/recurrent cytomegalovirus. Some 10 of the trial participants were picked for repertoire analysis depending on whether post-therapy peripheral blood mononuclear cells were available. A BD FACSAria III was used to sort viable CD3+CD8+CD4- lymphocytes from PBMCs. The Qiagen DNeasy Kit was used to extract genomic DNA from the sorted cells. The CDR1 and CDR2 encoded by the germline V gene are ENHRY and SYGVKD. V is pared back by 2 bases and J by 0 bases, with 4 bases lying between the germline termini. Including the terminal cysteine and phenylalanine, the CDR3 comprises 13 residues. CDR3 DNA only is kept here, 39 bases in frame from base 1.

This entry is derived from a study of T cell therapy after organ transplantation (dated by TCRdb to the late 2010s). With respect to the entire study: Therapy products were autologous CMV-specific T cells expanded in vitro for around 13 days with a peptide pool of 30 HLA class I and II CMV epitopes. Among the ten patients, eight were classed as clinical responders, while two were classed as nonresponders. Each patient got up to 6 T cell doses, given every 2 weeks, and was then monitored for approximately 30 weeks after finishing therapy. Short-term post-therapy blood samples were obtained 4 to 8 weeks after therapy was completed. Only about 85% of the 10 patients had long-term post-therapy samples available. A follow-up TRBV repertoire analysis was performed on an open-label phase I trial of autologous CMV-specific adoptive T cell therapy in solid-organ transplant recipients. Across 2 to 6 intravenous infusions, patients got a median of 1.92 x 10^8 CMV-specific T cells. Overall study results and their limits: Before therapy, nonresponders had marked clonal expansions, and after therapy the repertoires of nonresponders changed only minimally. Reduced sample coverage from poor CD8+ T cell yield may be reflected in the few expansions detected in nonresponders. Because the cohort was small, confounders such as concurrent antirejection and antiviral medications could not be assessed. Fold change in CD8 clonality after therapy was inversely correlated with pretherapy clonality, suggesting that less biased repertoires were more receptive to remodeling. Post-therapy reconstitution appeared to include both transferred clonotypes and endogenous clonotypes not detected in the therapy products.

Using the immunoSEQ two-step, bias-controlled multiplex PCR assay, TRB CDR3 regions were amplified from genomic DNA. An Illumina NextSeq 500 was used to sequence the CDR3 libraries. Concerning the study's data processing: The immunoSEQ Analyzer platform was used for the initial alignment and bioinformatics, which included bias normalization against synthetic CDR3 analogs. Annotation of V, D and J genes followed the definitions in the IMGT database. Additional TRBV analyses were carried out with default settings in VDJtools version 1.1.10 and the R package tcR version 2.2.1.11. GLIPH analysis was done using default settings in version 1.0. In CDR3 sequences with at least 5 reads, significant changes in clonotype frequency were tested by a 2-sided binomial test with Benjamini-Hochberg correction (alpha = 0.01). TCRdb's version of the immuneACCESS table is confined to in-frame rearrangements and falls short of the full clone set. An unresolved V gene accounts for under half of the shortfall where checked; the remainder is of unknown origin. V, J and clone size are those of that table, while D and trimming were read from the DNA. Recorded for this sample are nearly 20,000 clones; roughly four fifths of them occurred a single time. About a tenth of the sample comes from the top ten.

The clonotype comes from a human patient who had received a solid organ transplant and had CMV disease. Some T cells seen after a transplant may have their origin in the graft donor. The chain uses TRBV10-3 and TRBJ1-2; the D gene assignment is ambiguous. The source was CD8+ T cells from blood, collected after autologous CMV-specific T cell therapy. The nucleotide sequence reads TGTGCCATCAGTGAGCCCTCTAACTATGGCTACACCTTC. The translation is CAISEPSNYGYTF.